The entry below describes one T cell receptor beta chain. Its antigen is as yet unknown. Sequencing targeted expressed TCRB transcripts, as all isolated RNA had been reverse transcribed. Assay used: immunoSEQ multiplex PCR; TCRdb lists only in-frame clones, some missing. The sample consists of under 350,000 clones, 14% of them appearing once. The entry originates in a study of beta chain features in type 1 diabetes. The study's findings and limits: It was among patients, rather than healthy donors, that naive, central memory and Treg TCRB repertoires appeared more similar. No resolution was reached here on whether HLA type influences TCRB rearrangement. Shortening of TCRB CDR3s, moderate but significant, appeared in all four CD4+ subsets of Type 1 diabetes patients. Over-representation of high TCR-expressing cells was a possible consequence of cDNA sequencing.

The CDR3 has 13 amino acids. V dropped 3 bases and J dropped 1 base, with 9 bases sitting between them. CDR1 SQVTM and CDR2 ANQGSEA come from the germline V gene. Isolation of CD4+ naive, central memory, regulatory and stem cell-like memory cells was achieved by sorting via CD45RO/CCR7/CD25/CD127/CD95/CD27. Sample: naive CD4+ T cells from blood. The TCR comes from a young man with type 1 diabetes. This chain links TRBV29-1 with TRBJ1-1; possible D gene TRBD1, 5 bases. The CDR3 loop reads CSVEKTANTEAFF. CDR3 nucleotide sequence: TGCAGCGTTGAGAAGACAGCGAACACTGAAGCTTTCTTT. Supplemented by reference TRBV29-1 and TRBJ1-1, the full variable domain reads SAVISQKPSRDICQRGTSLTIQCQVDSQVTMMFWYRQQPGQSLTLIATANQGSEATYESGFVIDKFPISRPNLTFSTLTVSNMSPEDSSIYLCSVEKTANTEAFFGQGTRLTVV.